Described below is a single T cell receptor (beta chain) sequence and its context. The identical CDR3 is also encoded by other nucleotide sequences in the sample. This sample was included in a study of OX40 agonist ivuxolimab in advanced cancers. Germline V gene lookup returns CDR1 LNHDA and CDR2 SQIVND (reference sequence). This CDR3 has 13 amino acids. Trimming took 6 bases from V and 1 from J, leaving 9 bases between them. The assay was immunoSEQ multiplex PCR, and TCRdb's table has in-frame clones only and misses some. Here the sample spans roughly 55,000 clones, around 80% being singletons. The sequences come from CD4+ or CD8+ T cells sorted from blood, collected in a trial of the OX40 agonist ivuxolimab. The source of this sequence is an adult with an advanced solid tumor such as melanoma, head and neck, liver or kidney cancer. This sequence joins TRBV19 and TRBJ1-1; D possibly corresponds to TRBD1 (5 bases). Here the CDR3 DNA reads TGTGCCAGTAGCCGTCAGGGGAACACTGAAGCTTTCTTT. It is translated as CASSRQGNTEAFF.